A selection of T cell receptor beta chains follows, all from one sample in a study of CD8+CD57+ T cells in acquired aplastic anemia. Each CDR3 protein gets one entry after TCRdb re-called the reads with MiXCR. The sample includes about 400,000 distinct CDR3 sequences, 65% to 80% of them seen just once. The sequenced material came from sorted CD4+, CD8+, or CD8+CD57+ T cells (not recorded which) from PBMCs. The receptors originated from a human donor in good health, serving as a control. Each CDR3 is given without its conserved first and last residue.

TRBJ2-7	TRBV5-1	ASSEGLAGGTYSYEQY
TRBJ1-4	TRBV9	ASRVARPNEKLF
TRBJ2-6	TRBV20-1	SARQGQTSGANVLT
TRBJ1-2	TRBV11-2	ATSVSGDRAIRYT
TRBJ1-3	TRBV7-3	ASSLTPGVGNTIY
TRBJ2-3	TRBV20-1	SASISGGHIADTQY
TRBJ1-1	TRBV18	ASSPAPGTEAF
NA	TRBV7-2	ASKHRGINTQY
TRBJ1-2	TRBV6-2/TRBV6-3	AISEDSANYGYT
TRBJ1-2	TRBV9	ASFPLLLDYGYT
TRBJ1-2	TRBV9	ASSAVNYGYT
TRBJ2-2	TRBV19	ASTAELTGELF
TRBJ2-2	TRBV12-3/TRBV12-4	ASSVRELGTGELF
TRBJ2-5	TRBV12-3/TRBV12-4	ASSSWAPETQY
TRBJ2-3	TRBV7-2	ASTFGGGDPPQQY
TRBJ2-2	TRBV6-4	ASRRQGGITGKLF
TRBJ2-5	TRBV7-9	ASSVGTGTTGTQY
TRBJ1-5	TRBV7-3	ASSAKVHVPEH
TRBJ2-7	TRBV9	ASSVSHTGYEQY
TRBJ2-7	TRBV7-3	ASRPTVGLAANEQY
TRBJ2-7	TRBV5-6	ASSSSPGGEQY
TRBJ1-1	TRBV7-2	ASSPRDSYTEA
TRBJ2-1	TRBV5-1	ASSWTPGTSENEQF
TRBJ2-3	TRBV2	ASMMGGADTQY
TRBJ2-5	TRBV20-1	SARAKLYRNQY
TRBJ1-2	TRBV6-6	ASSSGTGRSYT
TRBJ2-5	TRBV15	ATSSSGGVEETQY
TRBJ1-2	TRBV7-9	ASSPKGGRDYGYT
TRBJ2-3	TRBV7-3	ASSVRPSGGITDTQY
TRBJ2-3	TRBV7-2	ASSLAGAGGTDTQY
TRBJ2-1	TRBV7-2	ASSSEAGNQPQHEQF
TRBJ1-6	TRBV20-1	SAPPMARGPLH
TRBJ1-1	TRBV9	ASSLVNGVTDAF
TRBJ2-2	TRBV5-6	ASSLVAHLSGPAAGELF
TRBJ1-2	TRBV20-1	SASSIQERT
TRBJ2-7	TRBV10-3	AISESGYEQY